The 30 T cell receptor beta chains below all came from one sample that was sequenced in a study of blood T cells in healthy people across ages. The second PCR ran about 6 to 11 cycles with a sample-barcoded 5' primer and J-beta primers. TCRdb re-called the 5' RACE reads through MiXCR, storing one row per CDR3 protein. The table records 1.5 million to 2 million distinct CDR3 sequences, 34% of them present only once. The sequenced material came from blood. These receptors came from a woman in her 30s in good health.

The rearrangement links TRBV29-1 to TRBJ2-5; 9 bases fit TRBD1. Germline trimming cut 4 bases from V and 11 bases from J; bases unmatched to any gene: 11. There are 13 residues in the CDR3. Germline V lookup: CDR1 SQVTM, CDR2 ANQGSEA. This CDR3 is CSVGVDRGLEQYF. CDR3 in DNA: TGCAGCGTTGGTGTGGACAGGGGTCTAGAGCAGTACTTC.

This clonotype was detected a few times. The V call is TRBV6-1, the J call TRBJ1-6, with TRBD1 identical over 7 bases. The length of the CDR3 is 16 residues. Germline V gene data show CDR1 as MNHNS and CDR2 as SASEGT. V lost 5 bases, J lost 6 bases, and 10 bases stayed unmatched. The CDR3 sequence is CASSPQEGAFNSPLHF. CDR3 in DNA: TGTGCCAGCAGTCCCCAAGAGGGGGCTTTTAATTCACCCCTCCACTTT.

V and J are TRBV7-3 and TRBJ1-6; D unresolved. The CDR3 loop spans 16 amino acids. The germline V gene has CDR1 SGHTA and CDR2 FQGTGA. V lost 5 bases and J lost 7, with 18 bases in between. In nucleotides, the CDR3 is TGTGCCAGCAGCCTCGAGCGGCTCTCCGTAAATTCACCCCTCCACTTT. Translated: CASSLERLSVNSPLHF.

This clonotype showed up just a few times. V and J are TRBV18 and TRBJ2-1; 7 nucleotides align to TRBD2. Looked up from germline, CDR1 is KGHSH and CDR2 is LQKENI. This CDR3 contains 17 residues. The J segment lost 4 bases and the V segment lost 0 bases, leaving 9 bases of the junction unmatched. The CDR3 spells CASSPPLGSGAYNEQFF. CDR3 bases: TGTGCCAGCTCACCACCGCTAGGGAGCGGGGCATACAATGAGCAGTTCTTC.

CDR3 in DNA: TGTGCCAGCAGTCGGAACAGGGGCGGGGGCACTGAAGCTTTCTTT. It translates to CASSRNRGGGTEAFF. V is TRBV2 and J is TRBJ1-1; 7 positions match TRBD1. Germline CDR1 is SNHLY and CDR2 is FYNNEI. The CDR3 has 15 amino acids. Trimming took 5 bases from V and 4 from J; bases not matched to a gene: 10.

The chain carries TRBV15 and TRBJ1-5, with TRBD1 matching over 7 bases. V lost 7 bases to trimming and J lost 4 bases; unmatched junction nucleotides: 4. The CDR3 runs 13 residues. In germline, CDR1 is LNHNV, CDR2 YYDKDF (reference sequence). The chain's CDR3 is CATTDRENQPQHF. In nucleotides, the CDR3 is TGTGCCACCACAGACAGGGAAAATCAGCCCCAGCATTTT.

In its sample, this clonotype was seen many times. V usage is TRBV13 and J usage is TRBJ2-5; D is perhaps TRBD1 (5 bases). Trimming shortened V by 5 bases and J by 2 bases, and 12 bases separated the two germline ends. CDR1 and CDR2 (germline): PRHDT, FYEKMQ (reference sequence). The CDR3 extends over 14 amino acids. DNA of the CDR3: TGTGCCAGCAGCGGCCGTCCAGGGCAAGAGACCCAGTACTTC. It encodes CASSGRPGQETQYF.

This clonotype was seen a handful of times. The gene calls are TRBV9 and TRBJ2-3; TRBD2 agrees at 10 bases. The V segment lost 4 bases and the J segment 6 bases; nucleotides outside the gene matches: 8. The germline gives CDR1 SGDLS, CDR2 YYNGEE. This CDR3 region has 15 residues. The CDR3 protein is CASSTAKAGGDTQYF. The DNA of the CDR3 is TGTGCCAGCAGCACTGCGAAAGCGGGGGGGGATACGCAGTATTTT. Full variable domain (missing parts from reference TRBV9 and TRBJ2-3): DSGVTQTPKHLITATGQRVTLRCSPRSGDLSVYWYQQSLDQGLQFLIQYYNGEERAKGNILERFSAQQFPDLHSELNLSSLELGDSALYFCASSTAKAGGDTQYFGPGTRLTVL.

This clonotype was seen a few times. V usage is TRBV24-1 and J usage is TRBJ2-1, with 10 bases matching TRBD2. From germline, CDR1 is KGHDR and CDR2 SFDVKD. With V trimmed by 3 bases and J by 7 bases, 5 bases remained unmatched. This CDR3 spans 15 amino acids. The CDR3 reads CATSDPETSGNEQFF. The CDR3 DNA follows: TGTGCCACCAGTGATCCGGAGACTAGCGGGAATGAGCAGTTCTTC.

The gene calls are TRBV9 and TRBJ2-7, with TRBD1 identical over 7 bases. The V and J ends lost 0 bases and 8 bases, in that order; junction bases with no gene match: 8. This CDR3 has 14 amino acids. Germline CDR1 and CDR2: SGDLS and YYNGEE. The CDR3 nucleotides are TGTGCCAGCAGCGTAGAAGGGGGCGACGCGAAGCAGTACTTC. This sequence encodes CASSVEGGDAKQYF.

V gene TRBV28 combines with J gene TRBJ1-1, with TRBD1 as a possible D gene (6 bases). V was shortened by 4 bases and J by 10 bases, with 16 bases between the two germline ends. The germline V gene encodes CDR1 MDHEN and CDR2 SYDVKM. The CDR3 runs 13 residues. Here the CDR3 DNA reads TGTGCCAGCAGTTCGGGTGGGGGCGTGGGAGCTTTCTTT. This gives the protein CASSSGGGVGAFF.

V gene TRBV9 combines with J gene TRBJ2-7; a weak D match, TRBD2 (6 bases). The V and J ends lost 0 bases and 6 bases respectively, with 13 bases between them. Germline V CDR1 and CDR2: SGDLS, YYNGEE. This CDR3 spans 14 amino acids. The CDR3 nucleotides are TGTGCCAGCAGCGTAGGCGGGGAGTTGGGCGAGCAGTACTTC. It is translated as CASSVGGELGEQYF.

This clonotype was observed a handful of times. The J gene is TRBJ2-1, the V gene TRBV3-1; the D is unclear. This CDR3 spans 17 amino acids. Germline values: CDR1 LGHDT, CDR2 YNNKEL (reference sequence). Deletions cut 0 bases from V and 3 bases from J, with 15 bases between. As DNA, the CDR3 is TGTGCCAGCAGCCAAGACCACCACAGTGAAATCTACAATGAGCAGTTCTTC. It codes for CASSQDHHSEIYNEQFF.

This clonotype was seen repeatedly, ten times or more. J is TRBJ2-1 and V is TRBV28, with 10 bases aligning to TRBD2. J gave up 6 bases and V 4 bases, and 12 bases lay outside the gene matches. Germline loops: CDR1 MDHEN, CDR2 SYDVKM. The CDR3 loop spans 17 amino acids. CDR3 in amino acids: CASSYPPSGRGGNEQFF. The CDR3 bases are TGTGCCAGCAGTTACCCCCCTAGCGGGAGAGGAGGCAATGAGCAGTTCTTC.

This clonotype was found once. This chain connects TRBV20-1 to TRBJ2-1; 9 positions match TRBD2. Germline assignment: CDR1 DFQATT and CDR2 SNEGSKA (reference sequence). The CDR3 loop spans 17 amino acids. V gave up 6 bases and J gave up 3 bases; unmatched junction bases: 15. The CDR3 region is CSAGLALSPGLYNEQFF. In DNA form, the CDR3 reads TGCAGTGCCGGACTAGCGCTATCCCCGGGGCTCTACAATGAGCAGTTCTTC.

As regards this clonotype: Since a much larger clone is just one base distant, this may be a read error. The chain links TRBV7-2 to TRBJ2-3; 9 bases align to TRBD2. The germline CDR1 and CDR2 sequences are SGHTA and FQGNSA. The CDR3 contains 19 residues. DNA for the CDR3: TGTGCCAACAGCCCTGGAGGGGTTGGGCTAGCGGGATATCGGGATACGCAGTATTTT. It specifies CANSPGGVGLAGYRDTQYF.

The chain has TRBV20-1 and TRBJ2-3, with D unclear. The CDR3 extends over 16 amino acids. Germline CDR1 DFQATT, CDR2 SNEGSKA (reference sequence). V was trimmed by 1 base and J by 3 bases, leaving 17 bases between them. CDR3 nucleotides: TGCAGTGCTAGAGTTATACCGGGCCCTGCGACAGATACGCAGTATTTT. Translated, it gives CSARVIPGPATDTQYF.

The chain uses TRBV20-1 and TRBJ2-1, with 8 positions matching TRBD2. CDR1 is DFQATT, CDR2 SNEGSKA, per germline (reference sequence). The CDR3 consists of 15 residues. The J segment lost 7 bases and the V segment lost 1 base, leaving 9 bases of the junction unmatched. The CDR3 sequence is CSARAREGRSNEQFF. The CDR3 DNA reads as TGCAGTGCTAGAGCCCGGGAGGGCCGTTCGAATGAGCAGTTCTTC.

The rearrangement joins TRBV7-9 to TRBJ2-3; no clear D gene. V lost 4 bases and J lost 0, with 11 bases in between. Germline V gene data show CDR1 as SEHNR and CDR2 as FQNEAQ (reference sequence). The CDR3 covers 15 residues. CDR3 region: CASSSHVPSTDTQYF. The CDR3 DNA is TGTGCCAGCAGCTCCCACGTGCCTAGCACAGATACGCAGTATTTT.

The J gene is TRBJ2-5, the V gene TRBV20-1; D is unclear. The germline gives CDR1 DFQATT, CDR2 SNEGSKA (reference sequence). There are 14 residues in the CDR3. V was pared by 6 bases and J by 3 bases, with 17 bases between. CDR3 DNA sequence: TGCAGTGCGTATGGTGTCCTTGGAAAAGAGACCCAGTACTTC. This gives the protein CSAYGVLGKETQYF.

This CDR3 is CSFGDETQYF. Here the CDR3 DNA reads TGCAGCTTTGGAGATGAGACCCAGTACTTC. V gene TRBV29-1 combines with J gene TRBJ2-5; D is ambiguous. This CDR3 region has 10 residues. V was clipped by 8 bases and J by 5 bases, with 9 bases between them. CDR1 SQVTM and CDR2 ANQGSEA come from the germline V gene.

This clonotype was seen more than once but under ten times. The chain links TRBV28 to TRBJ2-6; possible D gene TRBD2, 5 bases. The germline CDR1 and CDR2 sequences are MDHEN and SYDVKM. There are 15 residues in the CDR3. Trimming left V 5 bases short and J 2 bases short, with 10 bases between. The chain's CDR3 is CASSIGITGANVLTF. The CDR3 region has the DNA TGTGCCAGCAGTATCGGGATAACTGGGGCCAACGTCCTGACTTTC.

This clonotype was counted a few times. The chain combines TRBV27 with TRBJ2-1; D is undetermined. V was shortened by 5 bases and J by 5 bases, with 19 bases between the two germline ends. The germline CDR1 and CDR2 sequences are MNHEY and SMNVEV (reference sequence). CDR3 length equals 16 residues. CDR3 sequence reads: CASSRRASFTNNEQFF. In DNA, the CDR3 is TGTGCCAGCAGTCGAAGAGCGAGTTTTACTAACAATGAGCAGTTCTTC.

Turning to this clonotype: Mismatch with germline at one junction end may stem from a read error. V gene TRBV4-1 combines with J gene TRBJ2-2, with D possibly being TRBD2 (6 bases). The CDR3 runs 15 residues. CDR1 is MGHRA and CDR2 is YSYEKL in the germline V gene. The CDR3 spells CTSSLRDSNTGELFF. In DNA form, the CDR3 reads TGCACCAGCAGCCTCCGGGACTCGAACACCGGGGAGCTGTTTTTT.

This clonotype turned up a few times. The chain combines TRBV12-3 or TRBV12-4 with TRBJ1-2; 7 nucleotides agree with TRBD1. V shed 7 bases and J 8 bases; nucleotides not matched to a gene: 7. CDR3 length equals 12 residues. CDR3 in DNA: TGTGCCAGCACCTGGGGGACAGTGGGCTACACCTTC. Protein product: CASTWGTVGYTF.

The V gene is TRBV7-9, the J gene TRBJ2-3; perhaps TRBD1 as D (6 bases). The CDR3 length is 16 residues. V dropped 2 bases and J dropped 0 bases, with 12 bases sitting between them. CDR1 is SEHNR and CDR2 is FQNEAQ in the germline V gene (reference sequence). The CDR3 nucleotides read TGTGCCAGCAGCTTAATGGCAGGGGTGAGCACAGATACGCAGTATTTT. It codes for CASSLMAGVSTDTQYF.

The chain couples TRBV14 to TRBJ2-5, with D perhaps being TRBD1 or TRBD2 (5 bases each). Germline V lookup: CDR1 SGHDN, CDR2 FVKESK. This CDR3 spans 16 amino acids. Trimming took off 1 base at V and 2 bases at J, with 14 bases between the two ends. CDR3: CASSQVHGAKQETQYF. The CDR3 region has the DNA TGTGCCAGCAGCCAAGTTCACGGGGCGAAACAAGAGACCCAGTACTTC. Based on the CDR3 plus reference TRBV14 and TRBJ2-5, the full variable domain is EAGVTQFPSHSVIEKGQTVTLRCDPISGHDNLYWYRRVMGKEIKFLLHFVKESKQDESGMPNNRFLAERTGGTYSTLKVQPAELEDSGVYFCASSQVHGAKQETQYFGPGTRLLVL.

This clonotype was detected only a few times. This chain connects TRBV20-1 to TRBJ2-1; 9 positions match TRBD2. V lost 3 bases to trimming and J lost 0 bases; unmatched junction nucleotides: 9. Germline lookup yields CDR1 DFQATT and CDR2 SNEGSKA (reference sequence). CDR3 length equals 17 residues. The CDR3 nucleotides read TGCAGTGCTAGGAAGGAGCGGGGGGTAAGCTCCTACAATGAGCAGTTCTTC. This codes for CSARKERGVSSYNEQFF.

A word on this clonotype: With a much larger clone just one base away, this may be a read error. V gene TRBV4-2 combines with J gene TRBJ1-2; TRBD1 is a possible D gene (6 bases). The CDR3 loop spans 15 amino acids. Trimming removed 3 bases from V and 8 bases from J, with 19 bases in between. Looked up from germline, CDR1 is LGHNA and CDR2 is YNFKEQ. Here the CDR3 reads CASSQGGLLGRGYTF. DNA of the CDR3: TGTGCCAGCAGCCAGGGGGGGCTCCTGGGGAGGGGCTACACCTTC.

The chain joins TRBV30 to TRBJ1-1; perhaps TRBD1 as D (5 bases). The CDR3 totals 14 residues. CDR1 and CDR2 (germline): GTSNPN, SVGIG (reference sequence). V lost 4 bases to trimming and J lost 1 base, with 13 bases between them. Here the CDR3 reads CAWNGGTANTEAFF. CDR3 nucleotides: TGTGCCTGGAACGGGGGGACGGCGAACACTGAAGCTTTCTTT.